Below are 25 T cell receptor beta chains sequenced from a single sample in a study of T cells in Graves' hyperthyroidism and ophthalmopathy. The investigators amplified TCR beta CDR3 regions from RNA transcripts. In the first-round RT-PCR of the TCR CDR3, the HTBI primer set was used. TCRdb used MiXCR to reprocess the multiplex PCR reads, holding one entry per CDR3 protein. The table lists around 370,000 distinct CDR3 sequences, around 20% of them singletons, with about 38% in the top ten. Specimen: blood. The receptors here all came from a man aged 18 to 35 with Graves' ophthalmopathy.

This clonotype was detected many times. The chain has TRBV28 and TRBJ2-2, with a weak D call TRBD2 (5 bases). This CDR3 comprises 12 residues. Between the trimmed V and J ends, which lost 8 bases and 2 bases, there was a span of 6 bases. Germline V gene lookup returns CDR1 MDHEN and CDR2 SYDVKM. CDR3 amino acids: CASEGNTGELFF. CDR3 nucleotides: TGTGCCAGCGAGGGAAACACCGGGGAGCTGTTTTTT. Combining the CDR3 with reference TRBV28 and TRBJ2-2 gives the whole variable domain DVKVTQSSRYLVKRTGEKVFLECVQDMDHENMFWYRQDPGLGLRLIYFSYDVKMKEKGDIPEGYSVSREKKERFSLILESASTNQTSMYLCASEGNTGELFFGEGSRLTVL.

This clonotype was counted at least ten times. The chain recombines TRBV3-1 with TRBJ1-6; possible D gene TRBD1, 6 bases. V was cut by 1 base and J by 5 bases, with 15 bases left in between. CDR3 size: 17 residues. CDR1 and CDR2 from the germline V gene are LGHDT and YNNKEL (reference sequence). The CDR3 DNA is TGTGCCAGCAGCCAAGGGGGGTCTCGGACAGATAATTCACCCCTCCACTTT. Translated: CASSQGGSRTDNSPLHF. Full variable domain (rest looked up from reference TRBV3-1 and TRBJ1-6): DTAVSQTPKYLVTQMGNDKSIKCEQNLGHDTMYWYKQDSKKFLKIMFSYNNKELIINETVPNRFSPKSPDKAHLNLHINSLELGDSAVYFCASSQGGSRTDNSPLHFGNGTRLTVT.

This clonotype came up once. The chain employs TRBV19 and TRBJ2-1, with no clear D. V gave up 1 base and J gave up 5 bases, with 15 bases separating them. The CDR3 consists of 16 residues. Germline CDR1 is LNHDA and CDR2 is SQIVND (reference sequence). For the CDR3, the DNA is TGTGCCAGTAGTATAGTATTCGGGTTCATGGACAATGAGCAGTTCTTC. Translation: CASSIVFGFMDNEQFF.

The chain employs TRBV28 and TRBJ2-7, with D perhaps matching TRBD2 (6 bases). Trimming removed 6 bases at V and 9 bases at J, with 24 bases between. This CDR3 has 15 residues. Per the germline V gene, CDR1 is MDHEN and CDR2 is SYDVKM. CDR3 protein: CASRGGPGVLMGQYF. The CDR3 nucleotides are TGTGCCAGCAGAGGCGGACCGGGGGTCCTAATGGGGCAGTACTTC.

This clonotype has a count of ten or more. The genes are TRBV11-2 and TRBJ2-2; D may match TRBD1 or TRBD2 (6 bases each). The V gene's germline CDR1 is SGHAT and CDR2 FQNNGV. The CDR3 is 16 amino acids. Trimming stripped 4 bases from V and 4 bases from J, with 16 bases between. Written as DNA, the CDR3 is TGTGCCAGCAGCTATACCAGGGGCGGGGTCACCGGGGAGCTGTTTTTT. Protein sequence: CASSYTRGGVTGELFF.

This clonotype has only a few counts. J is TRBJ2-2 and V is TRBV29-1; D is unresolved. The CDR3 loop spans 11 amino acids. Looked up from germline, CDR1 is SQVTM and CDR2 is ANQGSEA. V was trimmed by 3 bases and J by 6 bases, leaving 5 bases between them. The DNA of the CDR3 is TGCAGCGTTGACAAGGCCGGGGAGCTGTTTTTT. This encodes CSVDKAGELFF.

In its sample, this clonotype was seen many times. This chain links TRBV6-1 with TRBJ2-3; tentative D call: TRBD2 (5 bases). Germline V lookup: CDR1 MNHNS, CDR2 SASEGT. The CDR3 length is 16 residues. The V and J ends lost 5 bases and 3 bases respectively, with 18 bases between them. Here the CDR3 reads CASSSRNRGLTDTQYF. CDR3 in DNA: TGTGCCAGCAGTTCCAGAAACCGGGGTTTAACAGATACGCAGTATTTT.

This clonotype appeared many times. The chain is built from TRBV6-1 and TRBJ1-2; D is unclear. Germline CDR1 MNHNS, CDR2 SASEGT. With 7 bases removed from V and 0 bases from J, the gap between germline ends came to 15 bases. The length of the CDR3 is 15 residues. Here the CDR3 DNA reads TGTGCCAGCACCGTTAGCAGTGCTACTAACTATGGCTACACCTTC. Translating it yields CASTVSSATNYGYTF.

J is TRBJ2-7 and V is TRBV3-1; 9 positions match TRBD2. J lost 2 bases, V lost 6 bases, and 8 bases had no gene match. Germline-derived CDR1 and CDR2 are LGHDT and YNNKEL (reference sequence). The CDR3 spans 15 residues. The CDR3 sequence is CASSLSGGVTYEQYF. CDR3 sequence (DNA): TGTGCCAGCAGTCTTAGCGGGGGAGTGACCTACGAGCAGTACTTC.

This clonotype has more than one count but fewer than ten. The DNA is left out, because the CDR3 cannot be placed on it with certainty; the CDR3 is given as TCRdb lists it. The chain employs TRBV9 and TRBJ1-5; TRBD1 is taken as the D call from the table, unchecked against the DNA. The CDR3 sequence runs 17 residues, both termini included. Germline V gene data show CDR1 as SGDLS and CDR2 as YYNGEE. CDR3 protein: CASSVGPGQGGNQPQHF.

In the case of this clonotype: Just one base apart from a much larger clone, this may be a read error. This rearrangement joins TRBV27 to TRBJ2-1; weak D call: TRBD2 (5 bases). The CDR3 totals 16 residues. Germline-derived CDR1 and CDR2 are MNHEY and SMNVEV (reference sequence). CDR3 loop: CVSSLSPGSSYNEQFF. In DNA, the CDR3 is TGTGTCAGCAGTTTATCACCGGGAAGCTCCTACAATGAGCAGTTCTTC.

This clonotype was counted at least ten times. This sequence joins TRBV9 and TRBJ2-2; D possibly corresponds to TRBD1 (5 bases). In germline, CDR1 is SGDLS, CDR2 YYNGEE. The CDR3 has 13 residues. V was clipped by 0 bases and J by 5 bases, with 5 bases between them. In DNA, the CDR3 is TGTGCCAGCAGCGTAGAGGGGACCGGGGAGCTGTTTTTT. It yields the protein CASSVEGTGELFF.

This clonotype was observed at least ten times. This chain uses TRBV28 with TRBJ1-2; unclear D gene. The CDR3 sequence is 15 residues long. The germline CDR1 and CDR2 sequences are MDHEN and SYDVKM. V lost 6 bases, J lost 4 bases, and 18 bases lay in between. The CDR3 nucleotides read TGTGCCAGCAGCCCCTCAGAGACTGCCGGCTATGGCTACACCTTC. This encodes CASSPSETAGYGYTF.

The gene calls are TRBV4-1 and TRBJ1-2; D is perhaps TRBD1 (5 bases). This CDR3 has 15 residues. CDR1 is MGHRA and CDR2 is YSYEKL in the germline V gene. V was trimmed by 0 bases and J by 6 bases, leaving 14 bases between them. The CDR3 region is CASSQDQGSGDGYTF. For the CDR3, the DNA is TGCGCCAGCAGCCAAGACCAGGGTTCTGGGGATGGCTACACCTTC.

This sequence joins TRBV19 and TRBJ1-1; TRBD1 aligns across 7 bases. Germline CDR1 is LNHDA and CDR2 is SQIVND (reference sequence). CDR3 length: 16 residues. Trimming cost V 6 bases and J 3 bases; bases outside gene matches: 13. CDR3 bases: TGTGCCAGTAGCTTCGACAGGGAGGCAGGTTACACTGAAGCTTTCTTT. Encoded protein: CASSFDREAGYTEAFF.

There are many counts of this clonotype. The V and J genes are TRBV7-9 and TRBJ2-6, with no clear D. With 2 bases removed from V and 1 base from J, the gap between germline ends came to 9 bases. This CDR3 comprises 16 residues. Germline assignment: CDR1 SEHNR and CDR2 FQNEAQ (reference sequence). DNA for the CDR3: TGTGCCAGCAGCTTATTGATCCAATCTGGGGCCAACGTCCTGACTTTC. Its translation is CASSLLIQSGANVLTF.

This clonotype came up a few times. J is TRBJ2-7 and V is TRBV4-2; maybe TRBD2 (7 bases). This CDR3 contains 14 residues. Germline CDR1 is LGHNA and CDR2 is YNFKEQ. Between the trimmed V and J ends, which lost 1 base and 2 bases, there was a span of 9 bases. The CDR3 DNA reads TGTGCCAGCAGCCAAGGGGAGGGGGCCTACGAGCAGTACTTC. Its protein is CASSQGEGAYEQYF.

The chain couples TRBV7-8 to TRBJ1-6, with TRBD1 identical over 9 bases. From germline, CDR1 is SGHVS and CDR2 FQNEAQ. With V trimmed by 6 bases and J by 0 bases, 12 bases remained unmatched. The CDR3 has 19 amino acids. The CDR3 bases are TGTGCCAGCAGTGCCCCGGGACAGGGAATGAGCTCCTATAATTCACCCCTCCACTTT. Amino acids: CASSAPGQGMSSYNSPLHF.

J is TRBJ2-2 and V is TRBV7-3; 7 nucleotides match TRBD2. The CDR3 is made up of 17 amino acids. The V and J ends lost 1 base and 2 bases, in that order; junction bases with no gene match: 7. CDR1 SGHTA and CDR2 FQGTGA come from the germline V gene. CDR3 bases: TGTGCCAGCAGCTTAAGAGGATCTAGCGGAAACACCGGGGAGCTGTTTTTT. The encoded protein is CASSLRGSSGNTGELFF.

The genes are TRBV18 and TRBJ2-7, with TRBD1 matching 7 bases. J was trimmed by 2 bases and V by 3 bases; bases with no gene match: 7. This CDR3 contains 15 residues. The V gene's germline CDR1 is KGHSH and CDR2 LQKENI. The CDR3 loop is CASSPQTGAPYEQYF. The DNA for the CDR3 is TGTGCCAGCTCACCCCAAACAGGGGCCCCCTACGAGCAGTACTTC. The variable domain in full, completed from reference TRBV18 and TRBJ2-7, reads NAGVMQNPRHLVRRRGQEARLRCSPMKGHSHVYWYRQLPEEGLKFMVYLQKENIIDESGMPKERFSAEFPKEGPSILRIQQVVRGDSAAYFCASSPQTGAPYEQYFGPGTRLTVT.

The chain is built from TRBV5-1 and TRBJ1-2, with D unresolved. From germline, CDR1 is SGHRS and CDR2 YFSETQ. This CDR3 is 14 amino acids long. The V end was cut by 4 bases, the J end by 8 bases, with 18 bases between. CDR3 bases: TGCGCCAGCAGCAAGGCAGACCCCGCGCGGGGCTACACCTTC. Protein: CASSKADPARGYTF. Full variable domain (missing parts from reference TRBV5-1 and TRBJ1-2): KAGVTQTPRYLIKTRGQQVTLSCSPISGHRSVSWYQQTPGQGLQFLFEYFSETQRNKGNFPGRFSGRQFSNSRSEMNVSTLELGDSALYLCASSKADPARGYTFGSGTRLTVV.

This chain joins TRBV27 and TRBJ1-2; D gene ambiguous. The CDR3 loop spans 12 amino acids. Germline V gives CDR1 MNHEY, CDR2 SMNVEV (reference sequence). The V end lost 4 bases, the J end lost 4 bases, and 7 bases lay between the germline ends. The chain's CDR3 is CASSYQAYGYTF. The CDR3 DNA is TGTGCCAGCAGTTACCAGGCCTATGGCTACACCTTC.

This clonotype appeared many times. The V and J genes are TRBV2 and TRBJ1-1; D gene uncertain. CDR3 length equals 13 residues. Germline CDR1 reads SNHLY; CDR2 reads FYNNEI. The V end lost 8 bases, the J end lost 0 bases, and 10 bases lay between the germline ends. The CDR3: CASLTDMNTEAFF. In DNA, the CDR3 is TGTGCCAGCCTTACAGACATGAACACTGAAGCTTTCTTT.

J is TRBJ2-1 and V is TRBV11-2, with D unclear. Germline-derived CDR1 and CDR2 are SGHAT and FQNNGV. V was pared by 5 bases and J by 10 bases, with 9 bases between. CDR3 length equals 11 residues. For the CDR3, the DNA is TGTGCCAGCAGCCCGGTTGGGGAGCAGTTCTTC. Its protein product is CASSPVGEQFF.

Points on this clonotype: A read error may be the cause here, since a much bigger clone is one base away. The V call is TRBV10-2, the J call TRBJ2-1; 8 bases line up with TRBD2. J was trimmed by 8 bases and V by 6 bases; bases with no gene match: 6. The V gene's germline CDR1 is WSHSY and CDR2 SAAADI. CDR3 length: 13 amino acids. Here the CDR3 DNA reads TGCGCCAGCAGGGTCAATAGCGGGGATGAGCAGTTCTTC. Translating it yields CASRVNSGDEQFF.